A single T cell receptor (beta chain) is shown here with its context. Its antigen is unidentified. Libraries of TCR beta came from iRepertoire HTBI primers plus Arm-PCR of CDR3 regions. TCRdb recomputed calls from the multiplex PCR reads with MiXCR, one row per CDR3 protein. This table holds some 250,000 distinct CDR3 sequences, 18% found once. The data derive from a study of regulatory T cells in long-lasting Graves disease. Study-level results: Persistent disease preferred TRBV28, TRBJ1-2 and TRBJ2-5; new disease, TRBV20-1 and TRBJ2-1. Only a small sample size was used, which may have cut accuracy.

Time point indicated: newly diagnosed GD, antithyroid drugs for less than 3 months. RNA isolated from PBMCs was used to make the TCR library. The CDR3 covers 15 residues. The germline CDR1 and CDR2 sequences are MDHEN and SYDVKM. The V end was cut by 5 bases, the J end by 0 bases, with 13 bases between. In addition, the sample was reused for a study of T cells in Graves' hyperthyroidism and ophthalmopathy. That publication notes: Patients showing uncontrolled infection, other autoimmune disease, pregnancy or lactation were ineligible.

The rearrangement links TRBV28 to TRBJ1-1, with D possibly TRBD1 on 6 matching bases. The sequenced sample was peripheral blood mononuclear cells (PBMCs), obtained at new diagnosis, from a patient treated with antithyroid drugs. This receptor was taken from a woman aged 30 to 39 with Graves disease. The CDR3 region is CASSPAGHLNTEAFF. CDR3 in DNA: TGTGCCAGCAGTCCAGCGGGACACTTGAACACTGAAGCTTTCTTT.